The clone carrying this TCR beta chain was picked up many times. Its antigen remains unidentified. This sample was included in a study of T cells in Graves' hyperthyroidism and ophthalmopathy. Study overall: It was at initial diagnosis, before any treatment, that peripheral blood was collected. Points from the study as a whole: Peripheral blood also featured most of the thyroid clonotypes expanded above 0.001.

TCR beta CDR3 regions were amplified from RNA. The primer set for the first-round RT-PCR of the TCR CDR3 was HTBI. TCRdb fed the multiplex PCR reads into MiXCR, producing one record per CDR3 protein. The table lists about 640,000 distinct CDR3 sequences, around 15% of them singletons. Duration under 3 months, a NOSPECS grade of at least 4, and a Clinical Activity Score of at least 3 characterized the ophthalmopathy patients. A roughly 9.3 ml volume of fresh peripheral blood provided the PBMCs. CDR1 and CDR2 (germline): MGHRA, YSYEKL. V lost 0 bases and J 2 bases, leaving 17 bases between the germline ends. The CDR3 totals 18 residues.

The specimen sequenced was blood. This TCR was sampled from a woman between 50 and 59 years old with Graves' ophthalmopathy. The genes are TRBV4-1 and TRBJ1-3; D unresolved. CDR3 in amino acids: CASSQERLLRTAGNTIYF. As DNA, the CDR3 is TGCGCCAGCAGCCAAGAAAGGTTGTTGAGAACAGCTGGAAACACCATATATTTT.